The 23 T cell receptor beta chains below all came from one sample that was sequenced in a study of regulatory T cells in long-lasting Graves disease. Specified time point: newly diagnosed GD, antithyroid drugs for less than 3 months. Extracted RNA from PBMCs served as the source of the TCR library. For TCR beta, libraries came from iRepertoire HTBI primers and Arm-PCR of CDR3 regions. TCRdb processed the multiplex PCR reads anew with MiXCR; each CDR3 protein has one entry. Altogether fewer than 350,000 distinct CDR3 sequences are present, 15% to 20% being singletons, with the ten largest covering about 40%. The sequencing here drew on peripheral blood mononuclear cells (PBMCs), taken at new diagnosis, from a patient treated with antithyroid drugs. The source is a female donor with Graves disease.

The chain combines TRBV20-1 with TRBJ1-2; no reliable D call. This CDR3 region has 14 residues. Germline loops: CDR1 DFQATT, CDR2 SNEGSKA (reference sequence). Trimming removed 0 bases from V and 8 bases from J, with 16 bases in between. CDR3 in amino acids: CSARDGGLLLGYTF. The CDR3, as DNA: TGCAGTGCTAGAGATGGAGGCCTCCTTTTAGGCTACACCTTC.

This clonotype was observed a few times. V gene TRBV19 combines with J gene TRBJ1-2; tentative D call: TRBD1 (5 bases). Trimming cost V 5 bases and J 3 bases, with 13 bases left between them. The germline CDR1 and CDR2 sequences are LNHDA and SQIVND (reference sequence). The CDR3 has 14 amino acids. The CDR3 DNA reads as TGTGCCAGTAGTCCCCTCCAGGGCGACTATGGCTACACCTTC. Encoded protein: CASSPLQGDYGYTF.

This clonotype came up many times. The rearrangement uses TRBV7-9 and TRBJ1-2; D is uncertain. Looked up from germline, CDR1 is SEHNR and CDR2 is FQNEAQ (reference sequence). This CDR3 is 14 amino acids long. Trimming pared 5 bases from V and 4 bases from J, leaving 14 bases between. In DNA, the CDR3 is TGTGCCAGCAGCGTCCCGAGGGCTTTCTATGGCTACACCTTC. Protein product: CASSVPRAFYGYTF.

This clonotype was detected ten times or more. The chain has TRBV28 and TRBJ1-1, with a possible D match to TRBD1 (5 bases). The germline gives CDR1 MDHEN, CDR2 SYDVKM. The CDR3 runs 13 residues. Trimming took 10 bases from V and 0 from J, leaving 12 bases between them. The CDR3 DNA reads TGTGCCACCCTGGTGACAGTGAACACTGAAGCTTTCTTT. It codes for CATLVTVNTEAFF.

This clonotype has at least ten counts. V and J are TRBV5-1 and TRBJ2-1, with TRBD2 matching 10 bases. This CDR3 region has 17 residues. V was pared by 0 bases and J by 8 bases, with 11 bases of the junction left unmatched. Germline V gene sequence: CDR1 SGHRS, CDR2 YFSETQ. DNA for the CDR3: TGCGCCAGCAGCTTGGTTGCAGCGGGAGGGCCATTGGATGAGCAGTTCTTC. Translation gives CASSLVAAGGPLDEQFF.

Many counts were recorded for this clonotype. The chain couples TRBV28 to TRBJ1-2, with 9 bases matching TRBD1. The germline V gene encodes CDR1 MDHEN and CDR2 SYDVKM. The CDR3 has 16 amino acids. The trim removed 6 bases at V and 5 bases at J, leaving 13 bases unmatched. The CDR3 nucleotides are TGTGCCAGCAGCGAATCTGGGACAGGGATGTGGTATGGCTACACCTTC. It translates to CASSESGTGMWYGYTF.

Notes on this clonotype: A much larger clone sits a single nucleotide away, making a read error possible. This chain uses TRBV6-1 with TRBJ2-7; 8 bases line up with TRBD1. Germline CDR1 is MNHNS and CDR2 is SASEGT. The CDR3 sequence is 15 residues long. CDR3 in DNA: TGTGCCAGCAGTGAAAGGGCAGGGGGCTCCCACGAGCAGTACTTC. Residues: CASSERAGGSHEQYF.

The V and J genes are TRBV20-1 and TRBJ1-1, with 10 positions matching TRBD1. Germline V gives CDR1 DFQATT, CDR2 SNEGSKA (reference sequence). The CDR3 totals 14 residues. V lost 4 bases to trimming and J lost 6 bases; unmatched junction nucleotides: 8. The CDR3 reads CSATRQGAYAEAFF. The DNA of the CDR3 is TGCAGTGCTACCAGACAGGGGGCCTACGCTGAAGCTTTCTTT.

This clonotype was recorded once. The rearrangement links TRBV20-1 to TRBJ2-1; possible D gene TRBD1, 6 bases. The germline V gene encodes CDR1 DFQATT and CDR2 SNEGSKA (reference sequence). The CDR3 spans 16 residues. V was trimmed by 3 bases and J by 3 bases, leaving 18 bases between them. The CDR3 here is CSARDYRAKLYNEQFF. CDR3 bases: TGCAGTGCTAGGGATTACAGGGCGAAACTCTACAATGAGCAGTTCTTC.

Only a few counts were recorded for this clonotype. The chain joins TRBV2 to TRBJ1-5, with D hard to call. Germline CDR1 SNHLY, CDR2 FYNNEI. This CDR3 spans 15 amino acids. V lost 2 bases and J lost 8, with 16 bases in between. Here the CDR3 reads CASSESTVPREPQHF. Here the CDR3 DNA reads TGTGCCAGCAGTGAATCAACAGTACCCCGGGAGCCCCAGCATTTT.

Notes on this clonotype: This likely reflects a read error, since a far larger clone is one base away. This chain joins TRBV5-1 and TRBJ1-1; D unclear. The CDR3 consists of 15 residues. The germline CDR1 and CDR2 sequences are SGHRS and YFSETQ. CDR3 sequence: CASSLEIGGNTEAFF. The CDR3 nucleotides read TGTGCCAGCAGCTTAGAGATAGGAGGGAACACTGAAGCTTTCTTT.

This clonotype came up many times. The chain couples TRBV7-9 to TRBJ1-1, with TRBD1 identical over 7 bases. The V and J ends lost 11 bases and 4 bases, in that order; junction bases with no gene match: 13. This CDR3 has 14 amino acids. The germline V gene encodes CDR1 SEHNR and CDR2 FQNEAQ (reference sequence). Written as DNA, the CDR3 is TGTGCCGGAAATGACAGGGATGGAGTCACTGAAGCTTTCTTT. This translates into CAGNDRDGVTEAFF.

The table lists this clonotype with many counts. The CDR3 coding sequence is TGCGCCAGCAGCTGGGGCGACAGCTCGGGCCAACTGTTTTTT. It codes for CASSWGDSSGQLFF. The rearrangement joins TRBV5-1 to TRBJ1-4; TRBD1 might be the D (5 bases). V lost 3 bases, J lost 12 bases, and 18 bases lay in between. The CDR3 extends over 14 amino acids. CDR1 and CDR2 (germline): SGHRS, YFSETQ.

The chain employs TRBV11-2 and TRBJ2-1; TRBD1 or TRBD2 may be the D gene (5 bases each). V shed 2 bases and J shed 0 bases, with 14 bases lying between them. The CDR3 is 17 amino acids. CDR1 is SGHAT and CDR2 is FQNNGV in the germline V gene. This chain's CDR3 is CASSLTFEGFSYNEQFF. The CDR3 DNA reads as TGTGCCAGCAGCTTAACTTTTGAGGGGTTCTCCTACAATGAGCAGTTCTTC. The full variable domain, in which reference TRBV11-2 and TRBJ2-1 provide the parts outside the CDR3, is EAGVAQSPRYKIIEKRQSVAFWCNPISGHATLYWYQQILGQGPKLLIQFQNNGVVDDSQLPKDRFSAERLKGVDSTLKIQPAKLEDSAVYLCASSLTFEGFSYNEQFFGPGTRLTVL.

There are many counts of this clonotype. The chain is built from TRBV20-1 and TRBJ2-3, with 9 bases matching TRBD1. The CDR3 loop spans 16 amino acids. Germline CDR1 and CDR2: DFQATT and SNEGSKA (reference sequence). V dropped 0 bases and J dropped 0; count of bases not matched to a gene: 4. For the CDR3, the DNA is TGCAGTGCTAGAGAGGAGACAGGGGGTAGCACAGATACGCAGTATTTT. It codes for CSAREETGGSTDTQYF.

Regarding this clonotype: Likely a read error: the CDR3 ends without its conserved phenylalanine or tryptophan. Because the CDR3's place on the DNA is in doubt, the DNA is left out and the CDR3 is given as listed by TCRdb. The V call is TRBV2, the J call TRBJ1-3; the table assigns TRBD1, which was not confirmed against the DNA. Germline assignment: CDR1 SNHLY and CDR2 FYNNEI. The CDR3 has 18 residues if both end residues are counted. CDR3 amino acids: CASSEVLWGSNPGNTTYV.

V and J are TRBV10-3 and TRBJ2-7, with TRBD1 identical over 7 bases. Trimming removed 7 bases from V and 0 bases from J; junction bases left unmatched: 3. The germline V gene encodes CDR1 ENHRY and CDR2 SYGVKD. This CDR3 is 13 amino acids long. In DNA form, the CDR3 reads TGTGCCATCACCCCAGGGGGCTCCTACGAGCAGTACTTC. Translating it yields CAITPGGSYEQYF.

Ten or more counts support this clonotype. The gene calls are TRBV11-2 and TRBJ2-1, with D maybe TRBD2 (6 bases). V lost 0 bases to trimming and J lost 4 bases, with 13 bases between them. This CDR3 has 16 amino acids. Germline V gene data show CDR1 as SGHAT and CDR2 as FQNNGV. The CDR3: CASSLDRGSGYNEQFF. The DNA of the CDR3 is TGTGCCAGCAGCTTAGATCGGGGGTCTGGGTACAATGAGCAGTTCTTC.

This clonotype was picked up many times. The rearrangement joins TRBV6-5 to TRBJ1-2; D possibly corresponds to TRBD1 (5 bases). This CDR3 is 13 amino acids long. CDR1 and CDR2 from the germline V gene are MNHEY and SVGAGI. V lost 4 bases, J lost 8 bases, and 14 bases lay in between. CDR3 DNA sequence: TGTGCCAGCAGTTCGTTCGGGGGTTTAGGCTACACCTTC. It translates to CASSSFGGLGYTF.

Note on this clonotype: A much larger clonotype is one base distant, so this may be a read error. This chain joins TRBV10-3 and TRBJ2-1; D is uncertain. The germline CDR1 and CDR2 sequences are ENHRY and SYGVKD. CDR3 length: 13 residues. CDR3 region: CAISEDRYSEQFF. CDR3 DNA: TGTGCCATCAGTGAGGACCGGTACAGTGAGCAGTTCTTC.

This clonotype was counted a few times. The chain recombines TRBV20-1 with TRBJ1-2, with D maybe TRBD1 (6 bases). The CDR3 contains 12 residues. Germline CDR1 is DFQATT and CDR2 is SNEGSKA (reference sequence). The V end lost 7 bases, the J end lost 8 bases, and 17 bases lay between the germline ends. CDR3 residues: CSVKRGQHGYTF. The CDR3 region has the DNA TGCAGTGTCAAGCGGGGGCAGCACGGCTACACCTTC.

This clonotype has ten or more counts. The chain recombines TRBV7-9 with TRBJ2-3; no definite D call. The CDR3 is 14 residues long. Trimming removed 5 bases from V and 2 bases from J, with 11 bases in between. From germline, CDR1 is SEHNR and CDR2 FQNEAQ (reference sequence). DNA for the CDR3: TGTGCCAGCAGCCCGGACGGTTTCACAGATACGCAGTATTTT. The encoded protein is CASSPDGFTDTQYF.

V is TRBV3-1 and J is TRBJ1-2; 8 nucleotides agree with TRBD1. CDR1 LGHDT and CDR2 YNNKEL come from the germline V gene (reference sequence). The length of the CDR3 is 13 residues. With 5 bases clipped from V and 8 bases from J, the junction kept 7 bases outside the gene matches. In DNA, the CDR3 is TGTGCCAGCAGCGACAGGGGAGATTACGGCTACACCTTC. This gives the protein CASSDRGDYGYTF.